The 13 T cell receptor beta chains presented below share a single source sample, sequenced in a study of PD-1 blockade in classical Hodgkin lymphoma. No patient escaped relapse after autologous stem cell transplantation, and brentuximab vedotin exposure varied. Sequencing was performed with immunoSEQ multiplex PCR; in TCRdb, only in-frame clones are kept and a portion is missing. The table shows about 150,000 clones, with just under 80% occurring only once. The sequencing used peripheral blood mononuclear cells (PBMCs), collected before the second cycle of nivolumab. The receptor set was obtained from a human donor with classical Hodgkin lymphoma.

This chain uses TRBV2 with TRBJ1-3; D may be TRBD1 (6 bases). Trimming took 7 bases from V and 0 from J, leaving 16 bases between them. This CDR3 has 16 amino acids. Germline V gene sequence: CDR1 SNHLY, CDR2 FYNNEI. This CDR3 reads CASKGEGGSSGNTIYF. As DNA, the CDR3 is TGTGCCAGCAAGGGAGAAGGGGGGAGCTCTGGAAACACCATATATTTT.

This clone has only one observation. This chain connects TRBV30 to TRBJ2-3, with TRBD2 as a possible D gene (5 bases). V lost 2 bases to trimming and J lost 5 bases, with 11 bases between them. The CDR3 contains 13 residues. The V gene's germline CDR1 is GTSNPN and CDR2 SVGIG (reference sequence). The CDR3, as DNA: TGTGCCTGGAGTTCGGGGTTACAAGATACGCAGTATTTT. Translation gives CAWSSGLQDTQYF.

V usage is TRBV6-5 and J usage is TRBJ1-5, with 7 bases fitting TRBD1. The V gene end was trimmed by 6 bases and the J gene end by 1 base; junction bases not matched to a gene: 3. The CDR3 length is 14 residues. The germline CDR1 and CDR2 sequences are MNHEY and SVGAGI. CDR3 sequence: CASSRQGSNQPQHF. CDR3 DNA sequence: TGTGCCAGCAGCCGACAGGGAAGCAATCAGCCCCAGCATTTT.

The chain couples TRBV14 to TRBJ2-1; no reliable D call. CDR3 size: 15 residues. The germline gives CDR1 SGHDN, CDR2 FVKESK. V gave up 1 base and J gave up 3 bases, with 10 bases separating them. CDR3 coding DNA: TGTGCCAGCAGCCAAGGATCACAATACTACAATGAGCAGTTCTTC. Translating it yields CASSQGSQYYNEQFF.

V is TRBV7-3 and J is TRBJ2-5; unclear D gene. Germline CDR1 SGHTA, CDR2 FQGTGA. The ends were cut back, 5 bases at V and 1 base at J, with 8 bases in the middle. This CDR3 is 13 amino acids long. CDR3 region: CASSRQVQETQYF. In DNA form, the CDR3 reads TGTGCCAGCAGCCGACAAGTCCAAGAGACCCAGTACTTC.

As for this clone: A junction end diverges from the germline sequence, so it may reflect a read error. The CDR3 nucleotides are TGTGCCAGCAGCCTAGCGGGCGGGCCTAATGAGCAGTTCTTC. Amino acids: CASSLAGGPNEQFF. The genes are TRBV7-6 and TRBJ2-1; 8 bases line up with TRBD2. The CDR3 extends over 14 amino acids. The germline V gene has CDR1 SGHVS and CDR2 FNYEAQ.

The gene calls are TRBV19 and TRBJ2-5; D possibly corresponds to TRBD1 (6 bases). This CDR3 contains 13 residues. The V gene's germline CDR1 is LNHDA and CDR2 SQIVND (reference sequence). Trimming stripped 3 bases from V and 1 base from J, with 6 bases between. DNA of the CDR3: TGTGCCAGTAGTATGACAGGCCAAGAGACCCAGTACTTC. Its protein is CASSMTGQETQYF.

CDR3 in amino acids: CASSQDRTSGIYEQYF. The CDR3, as DNA: TGTGCCAGCAGCCAAGATCGAACTAGCGGGATCTACGAGCAGTACTTC. The chain is built from TRBV5-5 and TRBJ2-7, with 10 nucleotides matching TRBD2. The CDR3 runs 16 residues. From germline, CDR1 is SGHKS and CDR2 YYEKEE (reference sequence). Trimming cost V 4 bases and J 3 bases; bases outside gene matches: 10.

V gene TRBV21-1 combines with J gene TRBJ2-1; TRBD2, as called in the table, went unchecked against the DNA. TRBV21-1 is listed as a pseudogene. The CDR3 totals 13 residues. The DNA for the CDR3 is TGTGCCAGCATGGTCAGCGGGATGAATGAGCAGTTCTTC. Protein: CASMVSGMNEQFF.

This clone occurred once. The rearrangement links TRBV2 to TRBJ1-5; D is perhaps TRBD1 (5 bases). Trimming took 4 bases from V and 3 from J, leaving 10 bases between them. This CDR3 is 14 amino acids long. Germline V lookup: CDR1 SNHLY, CDR2 FYNNEI. The CDR3 coding sequence is TGTGCCAGCAGTGCAGACAGAACCAATCAGCCCCAGCATTTT. Translation: CASSADRTNQPQHF.

The chain recombines TRBV27 with TRBJ1-2; no firm D call. There are 13 residues in the CDR3. V lost 3 bases and J 8 bases, leaving 13 bases between the germline ends. Germline CDR1 and CDR2: MNHEY and SMNVEV (reference sequence). The CDR3, as DNA: TGTGCCAGCAGTTTGGACGGCGCCTACGGCTACACCTTC. This encodes CASSLDGAYGYTF.

V usage is TRBV5-6 and J usage is TRBJ1-2; D gene unclear. This CDR3 has 13 amino acids. V shed 5 bases and J shed 4 bases, with 12 bases lying between them. Germline V CDR1 and CDR2: SGHDT, YYEEEE. CDR3 region: CASSPQFVYGYTF. For the CDR3, the DNA is TGTGCCAGCAGTCCTCAGTTTGTCTATGGCTACACCTTC.

The chain combines TRBV18 with TRBJ1-1; 7 bases match TRBD1. Germline V lookup: CDR1 KGHSH, CDR2 LQKENI. The CDR3 extends over 14 amino acids. V gave up 4 bases and J gave up 0 bases; unmatched junction bases: 2. CDR3 in amino acids: CASSQQGMNTEAFF. The CDR3 DNA reads as TGTGCCAGCTCACAACAGGGGATGAACACTGAAGCTTTCTTT.